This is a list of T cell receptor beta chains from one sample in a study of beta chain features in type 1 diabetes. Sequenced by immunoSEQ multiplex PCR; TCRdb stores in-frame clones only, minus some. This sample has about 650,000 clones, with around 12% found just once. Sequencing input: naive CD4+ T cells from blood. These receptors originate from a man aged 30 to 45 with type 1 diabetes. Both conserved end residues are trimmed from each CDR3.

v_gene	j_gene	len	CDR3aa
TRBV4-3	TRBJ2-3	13	ASRPLLNSADTQY
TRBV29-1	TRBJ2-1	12	SSLGGQGADEQF
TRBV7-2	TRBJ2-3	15	ASSLVGAGERTDTQY
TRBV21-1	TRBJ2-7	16	ASSKDLCGRLNSYEQY
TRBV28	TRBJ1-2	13	ASSAPPGVDYGYT
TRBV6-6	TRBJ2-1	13	ASSPQELSYNEQF
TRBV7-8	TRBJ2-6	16	ASSLATGRSSGANVLT
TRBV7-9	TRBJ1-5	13	ASSLGRGRDQPQH
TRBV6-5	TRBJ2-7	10	ATGTARYEQY
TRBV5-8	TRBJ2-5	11	ASSFRVQETQY
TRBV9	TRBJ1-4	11	ASSQTETEKLF
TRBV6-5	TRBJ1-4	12	ASSLDPTGEKLF
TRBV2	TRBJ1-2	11	ASSTQGGSGYT
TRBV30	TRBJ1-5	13	AWSKGPASNQPQH
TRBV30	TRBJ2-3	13	AWTRGASGADTQY
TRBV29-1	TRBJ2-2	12	SVERDANTGELF
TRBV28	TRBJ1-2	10	ASRPPNYGYT
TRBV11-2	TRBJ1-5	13	ASSLTGVGNQPQH
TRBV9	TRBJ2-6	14	ASSVPGGTGANVLT
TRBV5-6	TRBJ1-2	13	ASSLPGQGFYGYT
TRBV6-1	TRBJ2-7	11	ASRATGTGDEY
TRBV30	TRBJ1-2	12	ASPGSAGDYGYT
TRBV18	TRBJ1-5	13	ASSPRDSSNQPQH
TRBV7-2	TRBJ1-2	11	ASSLSGADGYT